This TCR beta chain was recorded in a study of blood T cell repertoires in COVID-19. Sequencing used immunoSEQ multiplex PCR; TCRdb keeps in-frame clones, though not all of them. The table includes about 200,000 clones, approximately 85% detected once. Germline V CDR1 and CDR2: KGHSH, LQKENI. With V trimmed by 5 bases and J by 7 bases, 4 bases remained unmatched. This CDR3 spans 12 amino acids. The sequencing sample was made of peripheral blood. The rearrangement links TRBV18 to TRBJ1-2, with 7 bases identical to TRBD1. This TCR came from a woman of 80 years or more with COVID-19, enrolled during active disease. The CDR3 reads CASSDTGVGYTF. The CDR3 DNA sequence: TGTGCCAGCTCAGACACAGGGGTTGGCTACACCTTC.